This entry lists 22 T cell receptor beta chains sequenced from one sample in a study of T cell changes during pregnancy in multiple sclerosis. Sequencing was performed with immunoSEQ multiplex PCR; in TCRdb, only in-frame clones are kept and a portion is missing. The sample contains more than 85,000 clones, approximately 92% of which appear only once. The sequencing here drew on peripheral blood, taken in the second trimester of pregnancy. These receptors were obtained from a female donor with multiple sclerosis, enrolled in a pregnancy study.

The chain couples TRBV11-2 to TRBJ2-7, with a weak D call TRBD2 (7 bases). Trimming cost V 0 bases and J 3 bases, with 21 bases left between them. Germline CDR1 reads SGHAT; CDR2 reads FQNNGV. The CDR3 spans 18 residues. The CDR3 here is CASSLDSRGGLENYEQYF. For the CDR3, the DNA is TGTGCCAGCAGCTTAGATAGTAGGGGGGGTCTCGAGAACTACGAGCAGTACTTC.

The rearrangement links TRBV19 to TRBJ1-2; maybe TRBD1 (6 bases). Germline lookup yields CDR1 LNHDA and CDR2 SQIVND (reference sequence). Trimming cost V 5 bases and J 8 bases, with 18 bases left between them. The CDR3 spans 14 residues. This chain's CDR3 is CASSPQKQGAGYTF. In nucleotides, the CDR3 is TGTGCCAGTAGTCCACAAAAACAGGGTGCCGGCTACACCTTC. Full variable domain (missing parts from reference TRBV19 and TRBJ1-2): DGGITQSPKYLFRKEGQNVTLSCEQNLNHDAMYWYRQDPGQGLRLIYYSQIVNDFQKGDIAEGYSVSREKKESFPLTVTSAQKNPTAFYLCASSPQKQGAGYTFGSGTRLTVV.

V gene TRBV19 combines with J gene TRBJ1-6; TRBD1 matches 7 bases. The CDR3 runs to 16 residues. Per the germline V gene, CDR1 is LNHDA and CDR2 is SQIVND (reference sequence). After removal of 5 bases from V and 7 bases from J, the junction contained 11 bases not matched to a gene. CDR3 coding DNA: TGTGCCAGTAGTCCTGCGACAGGGCTGTACAATTCACCCCTCCACTTT. This gives the protein CASSPATGLYNSPLHF.

The chain links TRBV5-4 to TRBJ1-2; D is unresolved. Germline V gene sequence: CDR1 SGHNT, CDR2 YYREEE (reference sequence). This CDR3 region has 14 residues. V lost 0 bases and J 3 bases, leaving 9 bases between the germline ends. CDR3 sequence reads: CASSLAGADYGYTF. CDR3 bases: TGTGCCAGCAGCTTGGCGGGTGCTGACTATGGCTACACCTTC.

V is TRBV6-1 and J is TRBJ1-4, with 8 bases matching TRBD1. CDR3 length: 13 residues. V gave up 11 bases and J gave up 7 bases; unmatched junction bases: 9. CDR1 and CDR2 (germline): MNHNS, SASEGT. In DNA, the CDR3 is TGTGCCGGACGAGACAGGGGAGGTGAAAAACTGTTTTTT. Protein product: CAGRDRGGEKLFF.

V usage is TRBV7-9 and J usage is TRBJ2-1, with 10 bases identical to TRBD2. With V trimmed by 3 bases and J by 0 bases, 5 bases remained unmatched. CDR1 SEHNR and CDR2 FQNEAQ come from the germline V gene (reference sequence). This CDR3 has 17 amino acids. CDR3 residues: CASSFRLAGLSYNEQFF. The CDR3 region has the DNA TGTGCCAGCAGCTTTAGACTAGCGGGTCTCTCCTACAATGAGCAGTTCTTC. The full variable domain, with the rest looked up from reference TRBV7-9 and TRBJ2-1, is DTGVSQNPRHKITKRGQNVTFRCDPISEHNRLYWYRQTLGQGPEFLTYFQNEAQLEKSRLLSDRFSAERPKGSFSTLEIQRTEQGDSAMYLCASSFRLAGLSYNEQFFGPGTRLTVL.

The gene calls are TRBV12-5 and TRBJ1-1, with a possible D match to TRBD1 (6 bases). The germline V and J ends were trimmed by 1 base and 4 bases, with 16 bases remaining between them. The length of the CDR3 is 16 residues. Germline V CDR1 and CDR2: LGHNT, FRNRAP. The CDR3 is CASGLAVTGGPTEAFF. Here the CDR3 DNA reads TGTGCTAGTGGTTTGGCAGTTACGGGGGGGCCCACTGAAGCTTTCTTT.

The chain joins TRBV7-3 to TRBJ2-3, with TRBD2 matching 14 bases. Germline V gene lookup returns CDR1 SGHTA and CDR2 FQGTGA. This CDR3 spans 16 amino acids. V shed 5 bases and J 5 bases; nucleotides not matched to a gene: 6. CDR3: CASSPPGLAGVDTQYF. CDR3 DNA: TGTGCCAGCAGCCCGCCGGGACTAGCGGGAGTAGATACGCAGTATTTT.

V usage is TRBV7-2 and J usage is TRBJ2-5; 11 positions match TRBD1. CDR3 length equals 16 residues. Trimming cost V 1 base and J 5 bases; bases outside gene matches: 6. The germline V gene has CDR1 SGHTA and CDR2 FQGNSA. CDR3 sequence reads: CASSLDRTGGGETQYF. In DNA form, the CDR3 reads TGTGCCAGCAGCTTAGATAGGACAGGGGGCGGTGAGACCCAGTACTTC.

The chain joins TRBV10-3 to TRBJ2-1; tentatively, D is TRBD2 (6 bases). The V gene lost 0 bases and the J gene lost 5 bases, with 14 bases spanning the gap. The CDR3 is made up of 16 amino acids. Germline V gene lookup returns CDR1 ENHRY and CDR2 SYGVKD. Here the CDR3 DNA reads TGTGCCATCAGTGAGTCGAGGGCTAGCGCCCACAATGAGCAGTTCTTC. Its translation is CAISESRASAHNEQFF.

The V and J genes are TRBV10-3 and TRBJ1-1; D is perhaps TRBD1 (5 bases). CDR3 length: 14 amino acids. The V and J ends lost 0 bases and 5 bases respectively, with 10 bases between them. Germline assignment: CDR1 ENHRY and CDR2 SYGVKD. The DNA of the CDR3 is TGTGCCATCAGTGAGTCTGACGGGGGGACTGAAGCTTTCTTT. Protein: CAISESDGGTEAFF.

This rearrangement joins TRBV9 to TRBJ1-2; 7 nucleotides agree with TRBD1. The germline V gene encodes CDR1 SGDLS and CDR2 YYNGEE. Trimming removed 2 bases from V and 4 bases from J; junction bases left unmatched: 11. The CDR3 sequence is 16 residues long. In nucleotides, the CDR3 is TGTGCCAGCAGCGTCAACCGGACAGGCCACCTCTATGGCTACACCTTC. This sequence encodes CASSVNRTGHLYGYTF.

This clone was detected once. CDR3 residues: CASSPSGVNTDTQYF. The CDR3 nucleotides read TGTGCCAGTAGTCCAAGCGGGGTGAACACAGATACGCAGTATTTT. The chain employs TRBV19 and TRBJ2-3; 7 bases align to TRBD2. The ends lost 5 bases at V and 2 bases at J; junction bases unmatched: 7. The CDR3 length is 15 residues. Germline values: CDR1 LNHDA, CDR2 SQIVND (reference sequence).

This chain's CDR3 is CASSPLRTDSYEQYF. DNA of the CDR3: TGTGCCAGCAGTCCTCTCCGGACAGACTCCTACGAGCAGTACTTC. The V call is TRBV27, the J call TRBJ2-7; D possibly corresponds to TRBD1 (6 bases). The CDR3 is made up of 15 amino acids. Trimming took off 5 bases at V and 0 bases at J, with 14 bases between the two ends. Germline V gene data show CDR1 as MNHEY and CDR2 as SMNVEV (reference sequence).

The rearrangement joins TRBV5-1 to TRBJ2-6, with 7 nucleotides matching TRBD2. CDR1 and CDR2 from the germline V gene are SGHRS and YFSETQ. The CDR3 has 15 amino acids. V lost 1 base to trimming and J lost 3 bases; unmatched junction nucleotides: 1. DNA of the CDR3: TGCGCCAGCAGCTTGTCGGGGGGTGGGGCCAACGTCCTGACTTTC. Amino acid sequence: CASSLSGGGANVLTF.

V is TRBV27 and J is TRBJ2-1, with 10 bases identical to TRBD2. The CDR3 length is 22 residues. The V gene end was trimmed by 5 bases and the J gene end by 4 bases; junction bases not matched to a gene: 26. Germline loops: CDR1 MNHEY, CDR2 SMNVEV (reference sequence). DNA of the CDR3: TGTGCCAGCAGTACCAAAGAGTCTACTAGCGGGAATATCCAAGTGCGTTACAATGAGCAGTTCTTC. Its protein product is CASSTKESTSGNIQVRYNEQFF.

The rearrangement links TRBV2 to TRBJ1-5; D gene ambiguous. CDR1 is SNHLY, CDR2 FYNNEI, per germline. Trimming cost V 3 bases and J 3 bases, with 9 bases left between them. The CDR3 is 14 amino acids. This CDR3 reads CASSERFINQPQHF. The CDR3 nucleotides are TGTGCCAGCAGTGAGCGGTTCATCAATCAGCCCCAGCATTTT.

As regards this clone: Other DNA sequences in this sample translate to the same CDR3. J is TRBJ2-5 and V is TRBV5-1, with TRBD2 matching over 9 bases. With V trimmed by 1 base and J by 2 bases, 3 bases remained unmatched. Germline V gene sequence: CDR1 SGHRS, CDR2 YFSETQ. The length of the CDR3 is 15 residues. Here the CDR3 DNA reads TGCGCCAGCAGCTTGACTAGCGGGCAACAAGAGACCCAGTACTTC. Its protein product is CASSLTSGQQETQYF.

The chain is built from TRBV18 and TRBJ2-7, with D possibly being TRBD1 (5 bases). Germline assignment: CDR1 KGHSH and CDR2 LQKENI. This CDR3 region has 13 residues. V dropped 3 bases and J dropped 5 bases, with 11 bases sitting between them. CDR3 nucleotides: TGTGCCAGCTCACCCGACAGTATGGACGAGCAGTACTTC. Residues: CASSPDSMDEQYF.

J is TRBJ2-2 and V is TRBV7-8; 8 positions match TRBD2. The germline CDR1 and CDR2 sequences are SGHVS and FQNEAQ. The CDR3 consists of 15 residues. V lost 5 bases to trimming and J lost 1 base; unmatched junction nucleotides: 3. The CDR3 DNA reads TGTGCCAGCAGCCCGGGACTAGAGAACACCGGGGAGCTGTTTTTT. Translation: CASSPGLENTGELFF.

V gene TRBV13 combines with J gene TRBJ2-3; the match to TRBD2 covers 12 bases. Germline loops: CDR1 PRHDT, CDR2 FYEKMQ (reference sequence). J was trimmed by 5 bases and V by 4 bases; bases with no gene match: 4. The CDR3 is 15 residues long. For the CDR3, the DNA is TGTGCCAGCAGCTCCGGGACTAGCGGGTTAGATACGCAGTATTTT. This sequence encodes CASSSGTSGLDTQYF.

The chain is built from TRBV5-1 and TRBJ2-7, with D uncertain. This CDR3 has 13 residues. The germline gives CDR1 SGHRS, CDR2 YFSETQ. V lost 0 bases, J lost 3 bases, and 7 bases lay in between. The CDR3 reads CASSLGYGYEQYF. CDR3 bases: TGCGCCAGCAGCTTGGGTTACGGCTACGAGCAGTACTTC.